One sample yielded the 3 T cell receptor beta chains listed below, sequenced in a study of tumor-infiltrating lymphocytes in primary liver carcinoma. A primer matching the constant region was used to make TCR beta cDNA from approximately 520 ng of total RNA. Libraries for TCR beta were built through three nested multiplex PCR rounds, which together made up a slightly modified ARM-PCR procedure. Amplification in the first two PCR rounds was performed using TRBV1-TRBV30 forward primers and a C-beta reverse primer for 10 cycles each. TCRdb re-called the multiplex PCR reads with MiXCR, one entry per CDR3 protein. The sample has under 85,000 distinct CDR3 sequences; around 70% are singletons. Co-extracted RNA and DNA came from about 19-30 mg of unsorted bulk tissue. Sequencing was carried out using liver tumor tissue from sampling region 1. This sample's subset: tumor region T1, superior pole. The receptors come from a man in his forties or fifties with primary liver carcinoma and hepatitis B virus infection.

This clonotype was detected ten times or more. V and J are TRBV5-5 and TRBJ1-4; D is unresolved. The CDR3 is 16 amino acids. Trimming pared 3 bases from V and 0 bases from J, leaving 12 bases between. CDR1 is SGHKS and CDR2 is YYEKEE in the germline V gene (reference sequence). The CDR3 DNA sequence: TGTGCCAGCAGCTACGGGATGGGTACAACTAATGAAAAACTGTTTTTT. Protein: CASSYGMGTTNEKLFF. Based on the CDR3 plus reference TRBV5-5 and TRBJ1-4, the full variable domain is DAGVTQSPTHLIKTRGQQVTLRCSPISGHKSVSWYQQVLGQGPQFIFQYYEKEERGRGNFPDRFSARQFPNYSSELNVNALLLGDSALYLCASSYGMGTTNEKLFFGSGTQLSVL.

The J gene is TRBJ2-2, the V gene TRBV6-1; 8 nucleotides line up with TRBD2. The V gene's germline CDR1 is MNHNS and CDR2 SASEGT. J gave up 1 base and V 11 bases, and 18 bases lay outside the gene matches. The CDR3 length is 18 residues. This CDR3 is CAVSEQIGTRLNTGELFF. CDR3 coding DNA: TGTGCCGTCAGTGAACAGATTGGGACTAGGTTGAACACCGGGGAGCTGTTTTTT.

For this clonotype: This CDR3 is missing its conserved last phenylalanine or tryptophan, likely due to a read error. The rearrangement joins TRBV5-5 to TRBJ1-5, with D possibly TRBD1 on 5 matching bases. From germline, CDR1 is SGHKS and CDR2 YYEKEE (reference sequence). V lost 0 bases to trimming and J lost 0 bases, with 10 bases between them. CDR3 length: 16 amino acids. The DNA of the CDR3 is TGTGCCAGCAGCTTGGACACCCAGGGTAGCAATCAGCCCCAGCATTCT. It translates to CASSLDTQGSNQPQHS.